Here is one T cell receptor beta chain with its context. Its antigen has not been determined. Per-base qualities were not stored, and no clone one base away is much larger. Libraries were built with the immunoSEQ multiplex PCR assay. For the multiplex PCR, a mixture combining 60 forward primers for TCR Vbeta segments and 13 reverse primers for TCR Jbeta segments was used. The CDR3 region of rearranged TCR beta genes was amplified from genomic DNA by a multiplex PCR assay. The Illumina HiSeq System was used to sequence the amplified TCR beta libraries as 87-base-pair reads. In the authors' own workflow: Across the 670 or so repertoires, a later analysis counted 80 million or so unique TCR beta chains, roughly 11 million of which were shared by at least two donors. To remove PCR and sequencing errors, raw reads were error-corrected and collapsed into unique sequences using a nearest-neighbor algorithm that merged closely related sequences. To assign V, D and J gene segments, CDR3 sequences were aligned to IMGT reference sequences. For a sequence to be retained, a match of at least six nucleotides was required to both a V gene segment and a J gene segment. A rearrangement counted as productive if the CDR3 had no stop codons and remained in frame with V and J, and every other rearrangement counted as non-productive. Following IMGT convention, CDR3 was defined as the stretch from the second conserved V-encoded cysteine to the conserved J-encoded phenylalanine. The earlier analysis of fewer than 700 of the donors excluded sequences that lacked an unambiguous match to a single V gene segment. In an earlier analysis of some 590 of the donors, V segments were called functional above 56.7% productive rearrangements and were called segregating when the between-donor standard deviation exceeded 5%. A statistical classification framework was developed to diagnose cytomegalovirus status using the catalog of TCR beta chain sequences. In a later analysis, TCR nucleotide sequences were compared against IMGT/GENE-DB human TR gene sequences so that V and J genes could be assigned. A later analysis assigned CDR3 sequences and most-parsimonious VDJ recombination scenarios with the TCRdist pipeline. In a later analysis, each TCR beta chain was defined by its CDR3 amino acid sequence together with its V-gene family, and reads without a unique V-gene family were excluded. A later analysis removed roughly 590 highly shared, low-generation-probability nucleotide sequences to deal with suspected cross-contamination and a sequencing artifact. A later analysis calculated a clonal expansion index for each public chain from normalized within-repertoire ranks of inferred template counts. Generation probabilities in a later analysis came from a VDJ recombination model fitted to out-of-frame rearrangements, and those results were checked against IGoR. A later analysis scored TCR-TCR, TCR-HLA and TCR-CMV co-occurrence with hypergeometric tests, applying a repertoire-size bias correction to TCR pairs. To estimate false discovery rates, a later analysis permuted the HLA or CMV assignments 20 times. In a later analysis, co-occurring TCRs were grouped with DBSCAN, and TCRdist sequence similarity was added when clustering was performed within HLA-allele-positive subsets. Co-occurrence clustering excluded repertoires with fewer than 30,000 or more than 120,000 public chains, plus five with anomalous nucleotide sharing. TCRdb carries this immuneACCESS record with in-frame sequences only. Its versions omit some clonotypes, under half of them owing to an unresolved V gene in the studies checked, with the rest unexplained. The V and J calls and clone size were taken over from that table, and D and trimming were inferred from the DNA. This sample lists some 150,000 clones; 80% were detected once. Of the sample, roughly 1.3% falls within the top ten clones.

This sample was included in a study of cytomegalovirus exposure and HLA in healthy donors (dated by TCRdb to the late 2010s). Regarding the research as a whole: In an earlier analysis of approximately 640 of the donors, 250 to 350 Gb of sequence data and 100 million or so unique TCR beta sequences from about 180 million T cells were reported. All discovery cohort repertoires had been generated using a single sequencing platform. A handful of DR-DQ haplotypes were handled as single units for association and clustering because linkage in the cohort was strong. To study patterns of TCR occurrence, a later analysis re-analyzed previously published TCR beta repertoires from 666 donors and added high-resolution HLA genotyping. High-throughput TCR immunosequencing, statistical association of individual TCRs with disease status, and machine learning were combined to predict cytomegalovirus infection status. The aim of the study was to test whether cataloging public T cell receptors could identify signatures of past pathogen exposure. Donor age, sex, ethnicity and CMV serostatus were collected together with the repertoire data. An early release covering 500 to 750 HLA-typed donors comprised about 290 gigabases of sequencing data and about 90 million unique TCR sequences. On average, roughly 250,000 unique TCR beta nucleotide sequences were sequenced per donor among 398 genotyped donors of the cohort, with roughly 18% of those sequences being non-productive. In the later analysis, no new phenotypic data were used to find candidate immune exposures; instead, reliance was placed on TCR beta sequences and their occurrence across donors. Genome-wide SNP genotypes for about 65% of the roughly 670 donors were used in a later genetic analysis, which treated that subset as a discovery cohort. To decide whether each TCR beta V gene segment behaved as functional or pseudogenic, an earlier analysis of approximately 620 of the donors relied on high-throughput TCR beta sequencing. The study used immunosequencing to profile the T cell repertoires of approximately 640 subjects and linked those repertoires to cytomegalovirus serostatus. Along with the roughly 700-subject first cohort, a separate validation cohort of over a hundred different subjects was used. Among the approximately 400 genotyped donors, about 83% belonged to the genetic ancestry cluster associated with self-reported Caucasian donors. Typing coverage varied by locus: roughly 629-630 donors for A, B, C, DRB1 and DQB1; roughly 560 for DQA1; about 590 for DPA1; around 450 for DPB1. HLA typing included class I and class II loci at four-digit resolution. The paper's findings and limits, for the study overall: According to a later analysis, TCR association rates differed among HLA loci, with DRB1 alleles showing the most associated TCRs and HLA-C alleles showing the fewest. Because counts were too low, some 16 rarely observed V segments, including chromosome 9 orphons, were excluded from the earlier analysis of roughly 580 of the donors. Correlated functional status among segregating V segments might be attributable to linkage disequilibrium, but an unknown experimental factor could not be ruled out. A later genetic analysis associated a missense DCLRE1C variant with V-gene and J-gene trimming of TCR beta chains, and an independent cohort replicated the association. In an earlier analysis of some 500 of the donors, most TCR beta V segments were observed in productive rearrangements about 90% or about 30% of the time, broadly matching IMGT annotations. A later genetic analysis reported fewer N-insertions in productive TCRs among donors in an Asian-associated ancestry cluster than the roughly 620-donor mean. In a later analysis, several top co-occurrence clusters were reported to appear linked to parvovirus B19, influenza, CMV and Epstein-Barr virus. A group of highly shared sequence variants was considered likely to be a technical artifact of the sequencing pipeline. Because some donors lacked HLA typing at each locus, the association tests relied only on the typed subset. Sequencing depth was assumed to be roughly uniform across donors in the presence/absence analyses, though that assumption may not hold. Most TCR sequences were observed very rarely across donors, whereas some public TCRs were present in many individuals. A further reported finding was that TCR beta sequences accurately predicted the HLA-A and HLA-B alleles for most subjects in the first cohort. In a later analysis, HLA-associated TCR beta chains were found to be more clonally expanded and to have lower generation probabilities than equally common non-associated chains. The study listed 150 to 200 TCR beta chains as associated with cytomegalovirus. A later analysis found that most CMV-associated TCR beta chains appeared HLA-restricted, with HLA associations seemingly driven largely by CMV exposure. The authors suggested that the approach could potentially be generalized to other disease states and immunological phenotypes. When HLA alleles, especially DR and DQ, strongly co-occurred, attributing TCR associations to individual alleles was difficult. The classifier was reported to diagnose cytomegalovirus status with high specificity and sensitivity in both the original and validation cohorts. Specific HLA alleles were associated with 15,000 to 20,000 TCR beta sequences at a false discovery rate of 0.05 in a later analysis. The cohort was sequenced for TCR beta chains only, and without alpha or paired-chain data the features that could be detected were limited. In vitro tests confirmed that three of the cytomegalovirus-associated TCR beta chains recognize cytomegalovirus antigens. Because the 87-base-pair reads could not distinguish some IMGT-functional V segments, including TRBV6-2 and TRBV6-3, those segments were excluded. Immune exposure information for the cohort was limited to CMV serostatus.

Taken from cysteine to phenylalanine, the CDR3 has 13 residues. Here the CDR3 DNA is all that survives: 39 bases in frame from base 1. CDR1 SGHDT and CDR2 YYEEEE were looked up in the germline V gene. Ends trimmed: V by 0 bases, J by 4 bases; bases unmatched to a gene: 0. The cohort consisted of more than 650 healthy bone marrow donors. Cohort members were all nominally healthy when sampled, although unrecorded immune exposures were likely present. The donor was CMV seronegative and was included in the group of 352 seronegative cohort members. A peripheral blood sample was collected from each donor, and TCR beta sequencing was performed on peripheral blood mononuclear cells. Genomic DNA was extracted from the blood cell samples with the Qiagen DNeasy Blood Extraction Kit.

The specimen was PBMCs. This receptor was obtained from a woman between 50 and 59 years old in good health and CMV-seronegative. This chain is built from TRBV5-6 and TRBJ1-2, with TRBD1 identical over 7 junction bases. This receptor has the CDR3 CASSLDRGYGYTF. The base sequence is TGTGCCAGCAGCTTGGACAGGGGCTATGGCTACACCTTC.